These 18 T cell receptor beta chains were all obtained from the same sample, sequenced in a study of beta chain features in type 1 diabetes. Reverse transcription of all isolated RNA meant that expressed TCRB transcripts were sequenced. The table came from immunoSEQ multiplex PCR; TCRdb's copy has only in-frame clones and leaves some out. Of approximately 340,000 clones listed, about 15% were seen once; the top ten hold roughly 0.017%. Sequencing was carried out using naive CD4+ T cells from blood. The receptors here all came from a young woman in good health.

The chain links TRBV30 to TRBJ1-1; D gene unclear. The V end lost 1 base, the J end lost 0 bases, and 3 bases lay between the germline ends. The CDR3 is 12 residues long. CDR1 and CDR2 (germline): GTSNPN, SVGIG (reference sequence). CDR3 residues: CAWSELNTEAFF. CDR3 coding DNA: TGTGCCTGGAGTGAGCTGAACACTGAAGCTTTCTTT.

This clone was counted between two and nine times. V is TRBV2 and J is TRBJ1-5; the D gene is possibly TRBD1 (6 bases). The CDR3 is 16 amino acids. Germline CDR1 SNHLY, CDR2 FYNNEI. Trimming took 5 bases from V and 2 from J, leaving 16 bases between them. CDR3 in amino acids: CASSQDSSLGNQPQHF. As DNA, the CDR3 is TGTGCCAGCAGTCAGGACAGCTCCCTGGGCAATCAGCCCCAGCATTTT.

This clone was counted only a few times. The rearrangement uses TRBV7-9 and TRBJ1-2; D is unclear. In germline, CDR1 is SEHNR, CDR2 FQNEAQ (reference sequence). The V end was cut by 6 bases, the J end by 6 bases, with 17 bases between. The CDR3 spans 14 residues. The CDR3 coding sequence is TGTGCCAGCAGTCTCTCCCGGGGTGATGATGGCTACACCTTC. It encodes CASSLSRGDDGYTF.

V is TRBV29-1 and J is TRBJ2-5; 9 bases fit TRBD1. CDR3 size: 14 residues. V lost 6 bases, J lost 4 bases, and 9 bases stayed unmatched. The germline CDR1 and CDR2 sequences are SQVTM and ANQGSEA. The CDR3 DNA sequence: TGCAGCGTCCGACCCGGACAGGGGAGAGAGACCCAGTACTTC. It translates to CSVRPGQGRETQYF. The whole variable domain, filled in from reference TRBV29-1 and TRBJ2-5, reads SAVISQKPSRDICQRGTSLTIQCQVDSQVTMMFWYRQQPGQSLTLIATANQGSEATYESGFVIDKFPISRPNLTFSTLTVSNMSPEDSSIYLCSVRPGQGRETQYFGPGTRLLVL.

This clone has a handful of counts. This chain connects TRBV7-9 to TRBJ1-2; D possibly corresponds to TRBD1 (6 bases). Trimming shortened V by 5 bases and J by 9 bases, and 13 bases separated the two germline ends. The CDR3 sequence is 12 residues long. Germline V gene sequence: CDR1 SEHNR, CDR2 FQNEAQ (reference sequence). CDR3 nucleotide sequence: TGTGCCAGCAGCCTAGGACAGTCGAGCTACACCTTC. It codes for CASSLGQSSYTF.

The chain employs TRBV18 and TRBJ1-1; 8 nucleotides match TRBD1. This CDR3 is built from 13 residues. Trimming took 3 bases from V and 7 from J; bases not matched to a gene: 4. Germline lookup yields CDR1 KGHSH and CDR2 LQKENI. The CDR3, as DNA: TGTGCCAGCTCACCCCGGGACAGGAGTGAAGCTTTCTTT. This sequence encodes CASSPRDRSEAFF.

This clone was detected only a few times. The chain couples TRBV5-4 to TRBJ1-5; 9 bases fit TRBD1. V shed 4 bases and J 4 bases; nucleotides not matched to a gene: 6. CDR3 length: 15 amino acids. The V gene's germline CDR1 is SGHNT and CDR2 YYREEE (reference sequence). The CDR3 reads CASSVSGTGNQPQHF. CDR3 in DNA: TGTGCCAGCAGCGTATCCGGGACAGGGAATCAGCCCCAGCATTTT.

The table lists this clone with a few counts. Relative to the germline gene, one junction end is altered; a read error may explain this. This chain joins TRBV28 and TRBJ2-5; D is uncertain. There are 14 residues in the CDR3. The germline CDR1 and CDR2 sequences are MDHEN and SYDVKM. CDR3 coding DNA: TGTGCCAGCAGTAAGTCAGGATTTCAAGGGACCCAGTACTTC. Protein product: CASSKSGFQGTQYF.

This clone was picked up a small number of times. V is TRBV9 and J is TRBJ1-5; possibly TRBD1 for D (5 bases). CDR1 SGDLS and CDR2 YYNGEE come from the germline V gene. CDR3 length: 15 amino acids. V was shortened by 0 bases and J by 7 bases, with 14 bases between the two germline ends. The CDR3 reads CASSVGKDWGQPQHF. The CDR3 region has the DNA TGTGCCAGCAGCGTAGGGAAGGATTGGGGCCAGCCCCAGCATTTT.

This chain uses TRBV30 with TRBJ2-7; TRBD1 might be the D (6 bases). The germline V gene has CDR1 GTSNPN and CDR2 SVGIG (reference sequence). V lost 8 bases to trimming and J lost 0 bases, with 11 bases between them. The CDR3 runs 12 residues. CDR3 in amino acids: CAGRDNSYEQYF. CDR3 coding DNA: TGTGCCGGCCGGGACAACTCCTACGAGCAGTACTTC.

This clone has just one count. V gene TRBV10-2 combines with J gene TRBJ2-7; 8 bases are a match to TRBD2. Germline CDR1 is WSHSY and CDR2 is SAAADI. After removal of 10 bases from V and 6 bases from J, the junction contained 8 bases not matched to a gene. CDR3 length: 12 amino acids. This CDR3 reads CATGGVRGEQYF. The CDR3 DNA reads as TGCGCCACCGGGGGGGTTAGGGGCGAGCAGTACTTC.

In this sample, this clone turned up a few times. V is TRBV10-3 and J is TRBJ2-5; D not certain. The CDR3 is 15 residues long. Germline CDR1 is ENHRY and CDR2 is SYGVKD. V lost 4 bases, J lost 5 bases, and 17 bases lay in between. CDR3 amino acids: CAISGLGGALETQYF. CDR3 sequence (DNA): TGTGCCATCAGTGGACTTGGTGGTGCCCTGGAGACCCAGTACTTC.

The table lists this clone with a few counts. The V call is TRBV15, the J call TRBJ2-4, with 9 bases matching TRBD2. J gave up 6 bases and V 8 bases, and 11 bases lay outside the gene matches. This CDR3 region has 15 residues. Germline V CDR1 and CDR2: LNHNV, YYDKDF (reference sequence). CDR3 bases: TGTGCCACCTCGGCGGGGGATAGCGGGAGAAACATTCAGTACTTC. It yields the protein CATSAGDSGRNIQYF.

This clone came up a few times. The CDR3 region has the DNA TGTGCCAGCAGTTTGACTAGCGGGAGGAACAATGAGCAGTTCTTC. As protein: CASSLTSGRNNEQFF. The gene calls are TRBV28 and TRBJ2-1; 13 bases align to TRBD2. CDR3 length: 15 residues. Germline values: CDR1 MDHEN, CDR2 SYDVKM. The J segment lost 5 bases and the V segment lost 3 bases, leaving 1 base of the junction unmatched.

This clone has just a few counts. The CDR3 DNA reads as TGTGCCAGCAGCTTTAGACTAGCGGGAGCAGAGACCCAGTACTTC. It codes for CASSFRLAGAETQYF. V is TRBV7-9 and J is TRBJ2-5; 12 nucleotides agree with TRBD2. The CDR3 sequence is 15 residues long. Germline V gives CDR1 SEHNR, CDR2 FQNEAQ (reference sequence). J was trimmed by 4 bases and V by 3 bases; bases with no gene match: 3.

The chain is built from TRBV28 and TRBJ2-6, with no clear D. V lost 8 bases, J lost 1 base, and 12 bases lay in between. The CDR3 is 15 amino acids. Germline V gene data show CDR1 as MDHEN and CDR2 as SYDVKM. CDR3 sequence: CASFAAESGANVLTF. The CDR3 DNA follows: TGTGCCAGCTTTGCCGCAGAATCTGGGGCCAACGTCCTGACTTTC. Filled out from reference TRBV28 and TRBJ2-6, the complete variable domain reads DVKVTQSSRYLVKRTGEKVFLECVQDMDHENMFWYRQDPGLGLRLIYFSYDVKMKEKGDIPEGYSVSREKKERFSLILESASTNQTSMYLCASFAAESGANVLTFGAGSRLTVL.

This clone was seen only a few times. This rearrangement joins TRBV14 to TRBJ2-1, with 8 bases matching TRBD2. The ends lost 1 base at V and 9 bases at J; junction bases unmatched: 11. The CDR3 is 16 amino acids. Germline CDR1 is SGHDN and CDR2 is FVKESK. The CDR3 protein is CASSQVFGLASTEQFF. The CDR3 DNA follows: TGTGCCAGCAGCCAAGTATTCGGACTAGCATCTACTGAGCAGTTCTTC. Supplemented by reference TRBV14 and TRBJ2-1, the full variable domain reads EAGVTQFPSHSVIEKGQTVTLRCDPISGHDNLYWYRRVMGKEIKFLLHFVKESKQDESGMPNNRFLAERTGGTYSTLKVQPAELEDSGVYFCASSQVFGLASTEQFFGPGTRLTVL.

The chain joins TRBV6-4 to TRBJ1-1; the match to TRBD1 covers 9 bases. CDR1 MRHNA and CDR2 SNTAGT come from the germline V gene. The CDR3 extends over 16 amino acids. Unmatched junction bases numbered 12, after V lost 7 bases and J lost 3 bases. CDR3 residues: CASKTGGYSADTEAFF. The CDR3 DNA reads as TGTGCCAGCAAAACAGGGGGCTACTCGGCGGACACTGAAGCTTTCTTT.